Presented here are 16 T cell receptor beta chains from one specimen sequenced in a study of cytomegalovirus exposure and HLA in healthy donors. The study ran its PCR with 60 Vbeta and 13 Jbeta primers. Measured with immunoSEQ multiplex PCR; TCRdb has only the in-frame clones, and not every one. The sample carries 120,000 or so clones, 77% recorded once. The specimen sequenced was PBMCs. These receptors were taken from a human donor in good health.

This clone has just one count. The CDR3 nucleotides are TGCGCCAGCAGCTTCGACAGTTCAACGACTGAAGCTTTCTTT. It specifies CASSFDSSTTEAFF. The rearrangement links TRBV5-1 to TRBJ1-1; TRBD1 is a possible D gene (5 bases). V lost 2 bases to trimming and J lost 5 bases, with 13 bases between them. The CDR3 runs to 14 residues. Germline V CDR1 and CDR2: SGHRS, YFSETQ.

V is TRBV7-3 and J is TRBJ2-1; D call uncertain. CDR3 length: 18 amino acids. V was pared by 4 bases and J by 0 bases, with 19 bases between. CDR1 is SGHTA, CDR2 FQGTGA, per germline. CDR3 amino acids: CASSSSYGDASSYNEQFF. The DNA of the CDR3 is TGTGCCAGCAGCTCCTCTTATGGAGACGCAAGCTCCTACAATGAGCAGTTCTTC.

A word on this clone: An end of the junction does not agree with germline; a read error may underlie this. The CDR3 loop is CASSPYLLTGNAEAFF. CDR3 DNA: TGTGCCAGCTCCCCATACCTCCTGACGGGGAACGCTGAAGCTTTCTTT. This chain joins TRBV18 and TRBJ1-1, with D unclear. Looked up from germline, CDR1 is KGHSH and CDR2 is LQKENI. This CDR3 has 16 residues.

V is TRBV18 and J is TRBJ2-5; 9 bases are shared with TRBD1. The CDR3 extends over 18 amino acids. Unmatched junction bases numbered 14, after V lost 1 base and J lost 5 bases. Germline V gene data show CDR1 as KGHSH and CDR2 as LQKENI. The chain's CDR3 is CASSPLPSTGGAKETQYF. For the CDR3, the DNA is TGTGCCAGCTCACCACTTCCCTCGACAGGGGGGGCAAAGGAGACCCAGTACTTC. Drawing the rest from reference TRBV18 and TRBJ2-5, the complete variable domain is NAGVMQNPRHLVRRRGQEARLRCSPMKGHSHVYWYRQLPEEGLKFMVYLQKENIIDESGMPKERFSAEFPKEGPSILRIQQVVRGDSAAYFCASSPLPSTGGAKETQYFGPGTRLLVL.

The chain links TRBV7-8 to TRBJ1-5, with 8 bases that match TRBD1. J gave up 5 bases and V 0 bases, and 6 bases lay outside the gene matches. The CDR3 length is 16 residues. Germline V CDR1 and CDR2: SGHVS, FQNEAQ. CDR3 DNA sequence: TGTGCCAGCAGCTTAGCCCGGACAGGGAGCCATCAGCCCCAGCATTTT. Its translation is CASSLARTGSHQPQHF. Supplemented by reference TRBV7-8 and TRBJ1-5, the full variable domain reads GAGVSQSPRYKVAKRGQDVALRCDPISGHVSLFWYQQALGQGPEFLTYFQNEAQLDKSGLPSDRFFAERPEGSVSTLKIQRTQQEDSAVYLCASSLARTGSHQPQHFGDGTRLSIL.

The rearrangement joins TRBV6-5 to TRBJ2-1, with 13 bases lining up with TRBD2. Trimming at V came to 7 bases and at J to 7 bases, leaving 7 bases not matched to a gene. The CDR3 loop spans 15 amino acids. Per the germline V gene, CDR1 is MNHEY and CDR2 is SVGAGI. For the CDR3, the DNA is TGTGCCAGCACCGAGGGACTAGCGGGAAGGAATGAGCAGTTCTTC. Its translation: CASTEGLAGRNEQFF.

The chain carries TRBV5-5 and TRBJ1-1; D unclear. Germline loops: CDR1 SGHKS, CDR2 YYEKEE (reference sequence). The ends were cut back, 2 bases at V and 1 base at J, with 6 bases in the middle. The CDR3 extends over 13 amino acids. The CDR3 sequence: CASSFGRNTEAFF. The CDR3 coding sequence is TGTGCCAGCAGCTTTGGCAGGAACACTGAAGCTTTCTTT.

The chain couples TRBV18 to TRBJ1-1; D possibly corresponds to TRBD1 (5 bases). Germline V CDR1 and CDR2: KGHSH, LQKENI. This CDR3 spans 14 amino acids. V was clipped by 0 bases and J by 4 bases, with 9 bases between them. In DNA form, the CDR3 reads TGTGCCAGCTCACCACCGGGGGGAGGCACTGAAGCTTTCTTT. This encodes CASSPPGGGTEAFF.

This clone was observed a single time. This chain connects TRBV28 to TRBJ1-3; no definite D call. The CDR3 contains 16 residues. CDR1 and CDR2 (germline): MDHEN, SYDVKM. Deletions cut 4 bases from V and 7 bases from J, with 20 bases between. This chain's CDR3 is CASSSLPDLPGNTIYF. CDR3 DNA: TGTGCCAGCAGTTCCCTTCCGGACCTTCCGGGGAACACCATATATTTT.

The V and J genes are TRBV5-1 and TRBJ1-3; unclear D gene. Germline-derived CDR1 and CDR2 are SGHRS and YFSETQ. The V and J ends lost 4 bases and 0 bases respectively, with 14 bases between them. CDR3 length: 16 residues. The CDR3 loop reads CASSVRQANSGNTIYF. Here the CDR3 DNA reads TGCGCCAGCAGCGTTCGGCAGGCGAACTCTGGAAACACCATATATTTT.

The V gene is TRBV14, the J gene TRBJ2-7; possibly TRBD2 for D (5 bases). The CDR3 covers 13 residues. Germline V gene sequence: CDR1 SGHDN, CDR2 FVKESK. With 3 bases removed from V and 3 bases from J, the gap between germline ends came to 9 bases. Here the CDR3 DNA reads TGTGCCAGCAGCCAGACGGGGTTCTACGAGCAGTACTTC. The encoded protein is CASSQTGFYEQYF.

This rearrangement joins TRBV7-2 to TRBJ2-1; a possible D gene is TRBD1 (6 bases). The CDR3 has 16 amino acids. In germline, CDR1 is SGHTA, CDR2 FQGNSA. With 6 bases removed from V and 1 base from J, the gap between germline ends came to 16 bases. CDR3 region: CASRSRGGESYNEQFF. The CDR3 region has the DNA TGTGCCAGCAGATCGAGAGGGGGTGAGTCCTACAATGAGCAGTTCTTC.

The CDR3, as DNA: TGTGCCAGCAGCCAGGGGTCGAGGCTAGGGGGGGGTGCTTACGAGCAGTACTTC. Its protein is CASSQGSRLGGGAYEQYF. This chain connects TRBV9 to TRBJ2-7, with D possibly matching TRBD2 (7 bases). CDR1 and CDR2 (germline): SGDLS, YYNGEE. This CDR3 region has 18 residues. Trimming cost V 4 bases and J 4 bases, with 27 bases left between them.

The CDR3 DNA is TGCGCCAGCAGCTTCGACGGGGGAGTCGGGGAGCTGTTTTTT. It translates to CASSFDGGVGELFF. The chain uses TRBV5-1 and TRBJ2-2; D perhaps matches TRBD2 (6 bases). The CDR3 has 14 amino acids. Germline CDR1 and CDR2: SGHRS and YFSETQ. V was shortened by 2 bases and J by 7 bases, with 12 bases between the two germline ends.

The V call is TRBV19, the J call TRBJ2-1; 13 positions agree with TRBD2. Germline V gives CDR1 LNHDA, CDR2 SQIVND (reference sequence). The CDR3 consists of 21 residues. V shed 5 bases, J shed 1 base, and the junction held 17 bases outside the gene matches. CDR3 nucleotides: TGTGCCAGTAGTGCGGGGGCACGGGGGACTAGCGGGAAGACGTCCTACAATGAGCAGTTCTTC. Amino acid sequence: CASSAGARGTSGKTSYNEQFF.

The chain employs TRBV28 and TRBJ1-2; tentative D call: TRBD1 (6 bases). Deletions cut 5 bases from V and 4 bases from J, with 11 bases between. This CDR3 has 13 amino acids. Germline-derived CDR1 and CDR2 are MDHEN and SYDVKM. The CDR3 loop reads CASSQQGFYGYTF. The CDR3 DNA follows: TGTGCCAGCAGTCAACAGGGTTTCTATGGCTACACCTTC.